This T cell receptor (beta chain) was sequenced during a study of T cells in Graves' hyperthyroidism and ophthalmopathy. Across the study: Any treatment followed the collection of peripheral blood at initial diagnosis.

There were TCR beta CDR3 regions amplified from RNA transcripts. The TCR CDR3 first-round RT-PCR relied on the HTBI primer set. MiXCR was run by TCRdb on the multiplex PCR reads, yielding one entry per CDR3 protein. The table lists roughly 300,000 distinct CDR3 sequences, approximately 15% of them singletons, with approximately 23% in the top ten. General study findings and limits: Also found in blood were most expanded thyroid clonotypes above 0.001.

This clonotype was seen at least ten times. Its antigen is not identified. This clonotype was obtained from a woman aged 25-40 years with Graves' hyperthyroidism. What was sequenced was blood.

In nucleotides, the CDR3 is TGTGCCAGCACTTATAGCGCCCGATATACAGATACGCAGTATTTT. Encoded protein: CASTYSARYTDTQYF. This chain links TRBV12-3 or TRBV12-4 with TRBJ2-3; possible D gene TRBD2, 5 bases. Between the trimmed V and J ends, which lost 7 bases and 3 bases, there was a span of 17 bases. The CDR3 covers 15 residues.